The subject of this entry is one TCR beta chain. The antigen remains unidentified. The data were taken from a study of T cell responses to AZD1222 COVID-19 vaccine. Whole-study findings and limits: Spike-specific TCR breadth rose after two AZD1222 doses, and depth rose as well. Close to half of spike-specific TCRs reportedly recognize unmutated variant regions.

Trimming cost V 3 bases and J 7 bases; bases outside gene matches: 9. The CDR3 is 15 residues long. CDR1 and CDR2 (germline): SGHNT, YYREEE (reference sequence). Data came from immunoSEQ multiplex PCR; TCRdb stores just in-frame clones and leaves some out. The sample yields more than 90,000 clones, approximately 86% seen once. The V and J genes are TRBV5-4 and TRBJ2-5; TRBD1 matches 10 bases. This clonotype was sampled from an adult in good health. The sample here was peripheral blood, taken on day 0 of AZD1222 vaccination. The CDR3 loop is CASSWGQGPQRTQYF. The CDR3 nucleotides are TGTGCCAGCAGCTGGGGACAGGGGCCGCAGCGGACCCAGTACTTC.